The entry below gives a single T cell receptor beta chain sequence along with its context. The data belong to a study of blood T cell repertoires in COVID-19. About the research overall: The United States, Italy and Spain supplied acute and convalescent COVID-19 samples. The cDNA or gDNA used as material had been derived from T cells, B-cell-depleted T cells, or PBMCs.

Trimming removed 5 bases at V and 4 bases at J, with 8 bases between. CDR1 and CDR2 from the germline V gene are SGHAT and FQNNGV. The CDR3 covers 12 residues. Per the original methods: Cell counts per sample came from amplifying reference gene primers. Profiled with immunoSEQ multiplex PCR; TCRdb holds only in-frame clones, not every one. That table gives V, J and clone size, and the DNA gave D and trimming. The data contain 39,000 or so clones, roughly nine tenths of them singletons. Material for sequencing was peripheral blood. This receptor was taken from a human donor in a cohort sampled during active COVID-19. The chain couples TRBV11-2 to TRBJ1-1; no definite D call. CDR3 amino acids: CASSLPGTEAFF. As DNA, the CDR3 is TGTGCCAGCAGCCTCCCCGGCACTGAAGCTTTCTTT. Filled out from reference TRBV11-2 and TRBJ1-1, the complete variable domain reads EAGVAQSPRYKIIEKRQSVAFWCNPISGHATLYWYQQILGQGPKLLIQFQNNGVVDDSQLPKDRFSAERLKGVDSTLKIQPAKLEDSAVYLCASSLPGTEAFFGQGTRLTVV.